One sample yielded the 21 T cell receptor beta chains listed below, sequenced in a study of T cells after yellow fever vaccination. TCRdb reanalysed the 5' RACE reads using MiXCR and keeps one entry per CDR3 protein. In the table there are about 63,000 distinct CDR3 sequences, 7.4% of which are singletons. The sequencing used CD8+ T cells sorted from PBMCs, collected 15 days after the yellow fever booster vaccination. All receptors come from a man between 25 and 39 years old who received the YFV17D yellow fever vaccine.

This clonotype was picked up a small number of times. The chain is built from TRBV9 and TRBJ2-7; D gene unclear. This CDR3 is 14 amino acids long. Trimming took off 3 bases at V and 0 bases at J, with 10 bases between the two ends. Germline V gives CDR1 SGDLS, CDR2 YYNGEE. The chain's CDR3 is CASSGAQTSYEQYF. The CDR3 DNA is TGTGCCAGCAGCGGGGCTCAGACCTCCTACGAGCAGTACTTC.

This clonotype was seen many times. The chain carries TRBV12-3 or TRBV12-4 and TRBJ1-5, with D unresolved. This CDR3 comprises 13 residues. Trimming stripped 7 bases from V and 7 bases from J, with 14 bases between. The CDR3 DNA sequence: TGTGCCAGCATGGGGAGTGACTGGCAGCCCCAGCATTTT. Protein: CASMGSDWQPQHF.

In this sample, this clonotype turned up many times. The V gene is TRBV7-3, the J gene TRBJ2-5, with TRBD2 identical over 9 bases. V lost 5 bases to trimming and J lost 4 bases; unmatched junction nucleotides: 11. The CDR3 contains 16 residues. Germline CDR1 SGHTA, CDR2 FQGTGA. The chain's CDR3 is CASSPGSGLASETQYF. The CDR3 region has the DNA TGTGCCAGCAGCCCTGGCTCGGGACTAGCTTCAGAGACCCAGTACTTC. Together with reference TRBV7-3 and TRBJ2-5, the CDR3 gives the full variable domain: GAGVSQTPSNKVTEKGKYVELRCDPISGHTALYWYRQSLGQGPEFLIYFQGTGAADDSGLPNDRFFAVRPEGSVSTLKIQRTERGDSAVYLCASSPGSGLASETQYFGPGTRLLVL.

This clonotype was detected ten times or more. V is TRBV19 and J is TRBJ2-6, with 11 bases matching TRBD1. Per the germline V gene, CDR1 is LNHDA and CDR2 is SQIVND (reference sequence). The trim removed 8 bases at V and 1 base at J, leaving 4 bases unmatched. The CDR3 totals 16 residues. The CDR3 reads CASSGTGGSGANVLTF. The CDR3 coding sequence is TGTGCCAGTTCGGGGACAGGGGGTTCTGGGGCCAACGTCCTGACTTTC.

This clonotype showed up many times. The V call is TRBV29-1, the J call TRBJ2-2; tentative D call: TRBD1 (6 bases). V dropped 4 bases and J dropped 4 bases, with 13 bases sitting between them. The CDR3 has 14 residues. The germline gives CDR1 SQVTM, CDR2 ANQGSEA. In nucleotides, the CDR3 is TGCAGCGTTGTATTCCGGGACACCACCGGGGAGCTGTTTTTT. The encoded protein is CSVVFRDTTGELFF.

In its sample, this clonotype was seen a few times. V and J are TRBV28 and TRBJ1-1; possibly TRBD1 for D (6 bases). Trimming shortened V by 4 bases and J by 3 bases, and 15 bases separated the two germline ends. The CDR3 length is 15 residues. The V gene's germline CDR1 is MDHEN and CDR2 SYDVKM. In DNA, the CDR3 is TGTGCCAGCAGTTCCAACAGGGAGTCGGACACTGAAGCTTTCTTT. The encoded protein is CASSSNRESDTEAFF.

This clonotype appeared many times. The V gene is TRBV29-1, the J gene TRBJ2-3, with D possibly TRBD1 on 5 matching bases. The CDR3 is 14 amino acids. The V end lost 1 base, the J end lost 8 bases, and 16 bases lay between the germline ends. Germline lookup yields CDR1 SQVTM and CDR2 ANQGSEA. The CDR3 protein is CSVEVNEGDITQYF. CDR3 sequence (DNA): TGCAGCGTTGAAGTCAACGAAGGGGATATTACGCAGTATTTT.

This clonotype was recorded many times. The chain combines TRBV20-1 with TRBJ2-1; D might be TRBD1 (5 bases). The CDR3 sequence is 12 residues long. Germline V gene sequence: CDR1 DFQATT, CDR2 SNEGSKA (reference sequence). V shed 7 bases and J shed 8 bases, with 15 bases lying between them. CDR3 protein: CSVTSGAHEQFF. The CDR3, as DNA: TGCAGTGTTACCTCTGGGGCCCATGAGCAGTTCTTC.

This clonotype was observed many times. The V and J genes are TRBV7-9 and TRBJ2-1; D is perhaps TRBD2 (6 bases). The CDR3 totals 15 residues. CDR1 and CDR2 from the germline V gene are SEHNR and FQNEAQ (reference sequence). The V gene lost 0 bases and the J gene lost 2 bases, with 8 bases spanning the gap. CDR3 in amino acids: CASSLAEGTYNEQFF. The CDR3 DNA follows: TGTGCCAGCAGCTTAGCGGAGGGGACCTACAATGAGCAGTTCTTC. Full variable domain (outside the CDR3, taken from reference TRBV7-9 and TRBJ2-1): DTGVSQNPRHKITKRGQNVTFRCDPISEHNRLYWYRQTLGQGPEFLTYFQNEAQLEKSRLLSDRFSAERPKGSFSTLEIQRTEQGDSAMYLCASSLAEGTYNEQFFGPGTRLTVL.

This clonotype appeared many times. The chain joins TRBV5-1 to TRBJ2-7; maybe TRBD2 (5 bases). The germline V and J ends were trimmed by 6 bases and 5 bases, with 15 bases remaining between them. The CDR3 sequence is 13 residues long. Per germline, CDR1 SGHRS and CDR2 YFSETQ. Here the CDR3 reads CASTPVSRDEQYF. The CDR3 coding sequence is TGCGCCAGCACTCCAGTCTCGAGGGACGAGCAGTACTTC.

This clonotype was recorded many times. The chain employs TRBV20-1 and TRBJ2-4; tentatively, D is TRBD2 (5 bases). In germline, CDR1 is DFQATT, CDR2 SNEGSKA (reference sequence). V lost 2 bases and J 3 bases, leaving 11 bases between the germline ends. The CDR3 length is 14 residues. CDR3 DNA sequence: TGCAGTGCTAGATTTCGGACTCACAAAAACATTCAGTACTTC. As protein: CSARFRTHKNIQYF.

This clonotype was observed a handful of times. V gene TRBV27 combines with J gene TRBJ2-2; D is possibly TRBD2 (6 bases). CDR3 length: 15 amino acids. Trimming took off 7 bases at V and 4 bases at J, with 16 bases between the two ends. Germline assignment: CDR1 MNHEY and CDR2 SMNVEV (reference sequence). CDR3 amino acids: CASKGQEGRTGELFF. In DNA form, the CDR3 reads TGTGCCAGCAAAGGGCAGGAGGGACGCACCGGGGAGCTGTTTTTT.

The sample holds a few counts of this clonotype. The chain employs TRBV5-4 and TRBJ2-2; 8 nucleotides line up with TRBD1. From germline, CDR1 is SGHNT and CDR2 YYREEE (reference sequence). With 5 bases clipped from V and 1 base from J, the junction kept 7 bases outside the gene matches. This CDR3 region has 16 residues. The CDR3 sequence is CASRPQGAVNTGELFF. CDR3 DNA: TGTGCCAGCAGACCCCAGGGGGCCGTGAACACCGGGGAGCTGTTTTTT.

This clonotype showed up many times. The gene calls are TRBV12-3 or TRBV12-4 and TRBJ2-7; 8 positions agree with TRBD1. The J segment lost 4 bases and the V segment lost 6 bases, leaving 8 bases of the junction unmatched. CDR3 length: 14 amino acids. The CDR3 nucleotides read TGTGCCAGCAGCACCGGGACAGGAGGTTACGAGCAGTACTTC. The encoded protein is CASSTGTGGYEQYF.

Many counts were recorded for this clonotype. The CDR3 region is CASSFTGQGNNEQFF. The CDR3 DNA follows: TGTGCCAGCAGTTTCACGGGACAGGGGAACAATGAGCAGTTCTTC. This chain links TRBV28 with TRBJ2-1; 10 bases agree with TRBD1. Germline V gene lookup returns CDR1 MDHEN and CDR2 SYDVKM. V lost 3 bases to trimming and J lost 5 bases; unmatched junction nucleotides: 4. The CDR3 is 15 amino acids.

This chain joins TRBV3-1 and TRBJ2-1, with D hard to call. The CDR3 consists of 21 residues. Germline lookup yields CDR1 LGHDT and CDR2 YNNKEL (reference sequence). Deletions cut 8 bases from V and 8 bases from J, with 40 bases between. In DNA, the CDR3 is TGTGCCAGCGGCCCTGGGTTGACCGATCCCATCATCCTACGTCGGATCGATGAGCAGTTCTTC. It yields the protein CASGPGLTDPIILRRIDEQFF.

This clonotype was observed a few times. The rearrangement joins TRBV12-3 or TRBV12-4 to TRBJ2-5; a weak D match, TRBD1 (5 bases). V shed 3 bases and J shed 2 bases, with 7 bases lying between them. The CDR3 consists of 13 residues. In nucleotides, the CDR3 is TGTGCCAGCAGTTTTTCAGGGCAAGAGACCCAGTACTTC. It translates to CASSFSGQETQYF.

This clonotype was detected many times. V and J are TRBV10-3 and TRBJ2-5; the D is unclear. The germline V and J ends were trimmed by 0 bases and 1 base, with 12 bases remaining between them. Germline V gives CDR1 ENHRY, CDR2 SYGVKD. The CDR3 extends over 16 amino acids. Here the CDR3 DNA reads TGTGCCATCAGTGAGTCAACAAAGCCGGGCCAAGAGACCCAGTACTTC. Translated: CAISESTKPGQETQYF.

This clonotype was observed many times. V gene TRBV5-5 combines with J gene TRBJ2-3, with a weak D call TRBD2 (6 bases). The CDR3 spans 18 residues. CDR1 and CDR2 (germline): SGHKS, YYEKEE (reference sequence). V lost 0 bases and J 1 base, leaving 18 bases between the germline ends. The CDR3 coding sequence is TGTGCCAGCAGCTTGGGGCCCGCGGGATCTGGGGGCACAGATACGCAGTATTTT. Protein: CASSLGPAGSGGTDTQYF.

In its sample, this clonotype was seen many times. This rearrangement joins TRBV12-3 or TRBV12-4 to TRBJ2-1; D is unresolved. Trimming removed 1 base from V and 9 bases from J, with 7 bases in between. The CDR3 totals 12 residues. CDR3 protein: CASSLGPIEQFF. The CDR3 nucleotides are TGTGCCAGCAGTTTAGGGCCCATTGAGCAGTTCTTC.

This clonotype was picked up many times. The CDR3 is CASSLGLGGGEQYF. DNA of the CDR3: TGTGCCAGCAGCCTGGGACTAGGAGGGGGCGAGCAGTACTTC. V gene TRBV9 combines with J gene TRBJ2-7; the match to TRBD2 covers 8 bases. CDR3 length: 14 residues. With 4 bases clipped from V and 6 bases from J, the junction kept 9 bases outside the gene matches. Germline lookup yields CDR1 SGDLS and CDR2 YYNGEE.